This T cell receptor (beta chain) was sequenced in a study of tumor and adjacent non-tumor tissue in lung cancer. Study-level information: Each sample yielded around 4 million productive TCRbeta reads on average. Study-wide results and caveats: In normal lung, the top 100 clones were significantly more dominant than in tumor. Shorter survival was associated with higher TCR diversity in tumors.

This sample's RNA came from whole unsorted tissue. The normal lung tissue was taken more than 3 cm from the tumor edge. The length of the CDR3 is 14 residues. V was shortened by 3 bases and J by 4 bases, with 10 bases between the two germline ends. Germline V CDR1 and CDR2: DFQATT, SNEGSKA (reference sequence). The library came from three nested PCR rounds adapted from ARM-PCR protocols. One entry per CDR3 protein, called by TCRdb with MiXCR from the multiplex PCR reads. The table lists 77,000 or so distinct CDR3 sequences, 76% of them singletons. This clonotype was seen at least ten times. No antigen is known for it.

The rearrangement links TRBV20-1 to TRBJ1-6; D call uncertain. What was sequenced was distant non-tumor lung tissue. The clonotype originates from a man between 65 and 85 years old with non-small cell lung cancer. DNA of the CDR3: TGCAGTGCTAGGAGGGCCTCTTATAATTCACCCCTCCACTTT. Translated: CSARRASYNSPLHF.